The 17 T cell receptor beta chains below all came from one sample that was sequenced in a study of tumor-infiltrating lymphocytes in primary liver carcinoma. Unsorted bulk tissue of about 20-30 mg yielded co-extracted RNA and DNA. A constant-region primer served to make TCR beta cDNA from 500 to 550 ng total RNA. It was through three nested multiplex PCR rounds of slightly modified ARM-PCR that TCR beta libraries arose. TRBV1-TRBV30 forward primers paired with a C-beta reverse primer were used in the first two PCR rounds, which ran approximately 11 cycles each. TCRdb re-called the multiplex PCR reads with MiXCR, one entry per CDR3 protein. The sample yields fewer than 75,000 distinct CDR3 sequences, around 64% seen once. Specimen: liver tumor tissue from sampling region 4. The subset was: tumor region T4, right-lateral pole. These receptors came from a man aged 35 to 55 with primary liver carcinoma and hepatitis B virus infection.

The chain combines TRBV9 with TRBJ1-1; D unclear. From germline, CDR1 is SGDLS and CDR2 YYNGEE. The CDR3 length is 13 residues. The V end was cut by 4 bases, the J end by 1 base, with 8 bases between. In DNA form, the CDR3 reads TGTGCCAGCAGCATAGCGGGGAACACTGAAGCTTTCTTT. Amino acid sequence: CASSIAGNTEAFF.

With regard to this clonotype: This sequence may be a read error, since a much larger clone differs from it by one base. This chain connects TRBV12-3 or TRBV12-4 to TRBJ1-1, with D uncertain. CDR3 length equals 12 residues. CDR3 residues: CACRYVTAEAFF. The DNA of the CDR3 is TGTGCCTGCAGGTATGTGACGGCTGAAGCTTTCTTT.

This clonotype was seen many times. A read error may explain this, as a much larger clone is one base away. The CDR3 carries no conserved terminal phenylalanine or tryptophan, so it likely arises from a read error. The chain has TRBV6-1 and TRBJ2-1; 9 bases are shared with TRBD2. Germline V gives CDR1 MNHNS, CDR2 SASEGT. J lost 4 bases, V lost 1 base, and 2 bases had no gene match. This CDR3 is built from 15 residues. The CDR3 DNA reads TGTGCCAGCAGTGAAGAAGCGGGAGGATACAATGAGCAGTTCCTC. This codes for CASSEEAGGYNEQFL.

About this clonotype: A read error may account for a junction end that differs from germline. The CDR3 nucleotides are TGCAGCCTTGAAGGAGGGATGGGTGAAAAACTGTTTTTT. Its protein product is CSLEGGMGEKLFF. This chain connects TRBV29-1 to TRBJ1-4; no firm D call. Germline CDR1 reads SQVTM; CDR2 reads ANQGSEA. The CDR3 covers 13 residues.

Regarding this clonotype: Because it lacks the conserved phenylalanine or tryptophan at the end, this CDR3 is likely a read error. The chain joins TRBV11-2 to TRBJ2-6; D is possibly TRBD2 (5 bases). CDR1 is SGHAT and CDR2 is FQNNGV in the germline V gene. The CDR3 is 15 residues long. The CDR3 loop is CATQRPRSVANVLTS. In nucleotides, the CDR3 is TGTGCCACCCAGCGGCCGCGCTCTGTGGCCAACGTCCTGACTTCC.

The sample holds one count of this clonotype. The gene calls are TRBV11-2 and TRBJ1-1, with D perhaps matching TRBD1 (5 bases). V lost 5 bases and J lost 4, with 20 bases in between. The CDR3 consists of 16 residues. The V gene's germline CDR1 is SGHAT and CDR2 FQNNGV. The chain's CDR3 is CASSRGRAGISTEAFF. CDR3 nucleotide sequence: TGTGCCAGCAGCCGAGGTAGAGCAGGGATCTCCACTGAAGCTTTCTTT.

The rearrangement joins TRBV29-1 to TRBJ2-2; D possibly uses TRBD1 or TRBD2 (5 bases each). The CDR3 consists of 14 residues. V shed 8 bases and J shed 6 bases, with 19 bases lying between them. CDR1 is SQVTM, CDR2 ANQGSEA, per germline. The CDR3 reads CSILGPGPAGELFF. In DNA form, the CDR3 reads TGCAGCATCCTCGGTCCGGGACCCGCCGGGGAGCTGTTTTTT.

In its sample, this clonotype was seen many times. One end of the junction varies from germline; a read error may be responsible. The V call is TRBV11-2, the J call TRBJ2-3; 8 bases align to TRBD2. The length of the CDR3 is 16 residues. The germline V gene encodes CDR1 SGHAT and CDR2 FQNNGV. The DNA for the CDR3 is TGTGTCAGCAGCTTACAAGCGGGAGTCAGCACAGATACGCAGTATTTT. It codes for CVSSLQAGVSTDTQYF.

As concerns this clonotype: Relative to the germline gene, one junction end is altered; a read error may explain this. For the CDR3, the DNA is TGTGCCAGCGGCTTAGAATCCGGGATCTCTGGCGGGCAGTACTTC. Translating it yields CASGLESGISGGQYF. The chain is built from TRBV11-2 and TRBJ2-7, with D possibly being TRBD2 (5 bases). Germline values: CDR1 SGHAT, CDR2 FQNNGV. This CDR3 has 15 amino acids.

On this clonotype: Relative to the germline gene, one junction end is altered; a read error may explain this. The chain links TRBV11-2 to TRBJ2-5; D is perhaps TRBD1 (6 bases). The CDR3 covers 14 residues. Germline V CDR1 and CDR2: SGHAT, FQNNGV. The CDR3 DNA follows: TGTGCCAGCAGCTTAGTGACAGGCCAGGAGACCCAGTATTTC. Translated: CASSLVTGQETQYF.

This clonotype counts as medium-sized. V usage is TRBV11-2 and J usage is TRBJ2-5; D unresolved. Germline-derived CDR1 and CDR2 are SGHAT and FQNNGV. This CDR3 has 13 residues. Between the trimmed V and J ends, which lost 0 bases and 10 bases, there was a span of 12 bases. The DNA of the CDR3 is TGTGCCAGCAGCTTAGATCAGCGCGGCTTCCAGTACTTC. Translating gives CASSLDQRGFQYF.

As for this clonotype: Possible read error: a much larger clone is one base away. The rearrangement uses TRBV29-1 and TRBJ2-1; 12 bases fit TRBD2. Looked up from germline, CDR1 is SQVTM and CDR2 is ANQGSEA. The CDR3 totals 13 residues. The V segment lost 7 bases and the J segment 12 bases; nucleotides outside the gene matches: 10. CDR3 DNA: TGCAGCGGGACTAGCGGGAAGCACTATGTGCAGTTCTTC. Its protein is CSGTSGKHYVQFF.

As concerns this clonotype: Compared with germline, one end of the junction differs, possibly owing to a read error. The chain carries TRBV7-9 and TRBJ1-2; D unclear. This CDR3 is 16 amino acids long. The germline V gene encodes CDR1 SEHNR and CDR2 FQNEAQ (reference sequence). In nucleotides, the CDR3 is TGTGCCAGCAGCCTCGAGAGCAGGCTGTCCCAGTATGGCTGCACCTTC. Translated, it gives CASSLESRLSQYGCTF.

Notes on this clonotype: The junction and the germline gene differ at one end; a read error may be behind it. The V call is TRBV5-1, the J call TRBJ2-3; 9 nucleotides line up with TRBD2. The CDR3 runs to 18 residues. The V gene's germline CDR1 is SGHRS and CDR2 YFSETQ. This CDR3 reads CANSLGGSGSKVADTQYF. In DNA form, the CDR3 reads TGCGCCAACAGCTTGGGTGGTAGCGGGAGCAAGGTAGCAGATACGCAGTATTTT.

This clonotype was counted ten times or more. The rearrangement uses TRBV12-3 or TRBV12-4 and TRBJ2-7; possibly TRBD1 or TRBD2 for D (6 bases each). V lost 7 bases, J lost 4 bases, and 14 bases lay in between. CDR3 length: 13 residues. CDR3 DNA: TGTGCCAGCAAAGGGGGGATTAGGTACGAGCAGTACTTC. Its translation is CASKGGIRYEQYF.

V is TRBV10-3 and J is TRBJ1-1, with D uncertain. CDR1 is ENHRY and CDR2 is SYGVKD in the germline V gene. The CDR3 length is 13 residues. Trimming cost V 6 bases and J 4 bases, with 12 bases left between them. The CDR3 spells CAIRQEFGTEAFF. In DNA form, the CDR3 reads TGTGCCATCAGGCAGGAATTTGGCACTGAAGCTTTCTTT.

The table lists this clonotype with many counts. The V call is TRBV6-5, the J call TRBJ2-7; 9 nucleotides match TRBD2. V lost 4 bases, J lost 5 bases, and 9 bases stayed unmatched. In germline, CDR1 is MNHEY, CDR2 SVGAGI. This CDR3 spans 15 amino acids. CDR3 DNA sequence: TGTGCCAGCAGTTGGGGCGGGAGGGACTTCGACGAGCAGTACTTC. It translates to CASSWGGRDFDEQYF.